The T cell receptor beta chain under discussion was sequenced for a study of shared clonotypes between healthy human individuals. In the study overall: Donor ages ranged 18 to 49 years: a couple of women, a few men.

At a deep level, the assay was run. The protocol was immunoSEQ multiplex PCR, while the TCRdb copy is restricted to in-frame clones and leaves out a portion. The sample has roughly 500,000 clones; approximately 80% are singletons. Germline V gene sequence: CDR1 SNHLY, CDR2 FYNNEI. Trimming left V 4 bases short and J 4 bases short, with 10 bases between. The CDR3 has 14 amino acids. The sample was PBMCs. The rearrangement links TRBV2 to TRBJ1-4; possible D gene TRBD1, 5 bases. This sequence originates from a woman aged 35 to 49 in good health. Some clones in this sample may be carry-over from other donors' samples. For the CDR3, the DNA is TGTGCCAGCAGTGTTGACAGCTTTAATGAAAAACTGTTTTTT. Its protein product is CASSVDSFNEKLFF.